The clone carrying this T cell receptor beta chain has a handful of counts. Its target is not known. The data originate from a study of T cells after yellow fever vaccination. Looking at the study overall: SMART-Seq v4 Ultra Low Input served to prepare low-cell-number fractions. Findings of the study overall: Repertoires sorted by FACS could include abundant clonotypes that are contaminants from the bulk population. Post-booster samples contained most primary-vaccination clones (about 96% CD4, roughly 88% CD8).

The V gene's germline CDR1 is SGHTA and CDR2 FQGNSA. Trimming removed 0 bases at V and 4 bases at J, with 12 bases between. The CDR3 is 15 residues long. They built TCR cDNA with 5'RACE template switching, a step that put in a universal primer site and UMIs. One entry per CDR3 protein, called by TCRdb with MiXCR from the 5' RACE reads. This table has 500,000 to 700,000 distinct CDR3 sequences, about 19% appearing once. The sequence was collected from a man aged 25 to 40 who received the YFV17D yellow fever vaccine. Source: PBMCs, taken 15 days after the yellow fever booster vaccination. The rearrangement links TRBV7-2 to TRBJ1-2; D perhaps matches TRBD1 (6 bases). The CDR3 sequence is CASSLAAGDIYGYTF. The CDR3 nucleotides are TGTGCCAGCAGCTTAGCGGCAGGGGATATCTATGGCTACACCTTC.